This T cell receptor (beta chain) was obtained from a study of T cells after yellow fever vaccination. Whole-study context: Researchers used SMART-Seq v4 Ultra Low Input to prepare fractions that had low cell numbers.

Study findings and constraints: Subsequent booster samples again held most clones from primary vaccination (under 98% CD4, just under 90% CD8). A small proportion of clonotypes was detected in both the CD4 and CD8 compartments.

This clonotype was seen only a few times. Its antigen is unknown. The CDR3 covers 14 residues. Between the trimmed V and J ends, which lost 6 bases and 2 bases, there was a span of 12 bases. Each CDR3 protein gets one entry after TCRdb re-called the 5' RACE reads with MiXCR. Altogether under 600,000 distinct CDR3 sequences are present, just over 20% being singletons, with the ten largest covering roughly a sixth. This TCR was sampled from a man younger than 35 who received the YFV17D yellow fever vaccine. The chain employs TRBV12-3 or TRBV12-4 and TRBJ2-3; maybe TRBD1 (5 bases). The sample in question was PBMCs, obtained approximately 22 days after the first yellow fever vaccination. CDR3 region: CASRRQTFTDTQYF. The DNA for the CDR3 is TGTGCCAGCAGGCGACAGACGTTCACAGATACGCAGTATTTT.